The following is a T cell receptor beta chain sequence with its context. These data originate in a study of blood T cell repertoires in COVID-19. About the research overall: From T cells, B-cell-depleted T cells, or PBMCs came the material, which was cDNA or gDNA.

CDR1 and CDR2 (germline): SNHLY, FYNNEI. CDR3 size: 15 residues. V was pared by 4 bases and J by 2 bases, with 8 bases of the junction left unmatched. Profiling relied on immunoSEQ multiplex PCR, and the TCRdb table lists in-frame clones only, not all of them. Here the sample spans about 220,000 clones, 82% being singletons. The J gene is TRBJ2-7, the V gene TRBV2, with 7 bases matching TRBD2. The origin of this receptor is a woman aged 60 to 75 who had recovered from COVID-19. The sequenced sample consisted of PBMCs or T cells enriched from blood (not recorded which). CDR3 sequence reads: CASSGVGGMTYEQYF. Written as DNA, the CDR3 is TGTGCCAGCAGTGGGGTGGGAGGGATGACCTACGAGCAGTACTTC.